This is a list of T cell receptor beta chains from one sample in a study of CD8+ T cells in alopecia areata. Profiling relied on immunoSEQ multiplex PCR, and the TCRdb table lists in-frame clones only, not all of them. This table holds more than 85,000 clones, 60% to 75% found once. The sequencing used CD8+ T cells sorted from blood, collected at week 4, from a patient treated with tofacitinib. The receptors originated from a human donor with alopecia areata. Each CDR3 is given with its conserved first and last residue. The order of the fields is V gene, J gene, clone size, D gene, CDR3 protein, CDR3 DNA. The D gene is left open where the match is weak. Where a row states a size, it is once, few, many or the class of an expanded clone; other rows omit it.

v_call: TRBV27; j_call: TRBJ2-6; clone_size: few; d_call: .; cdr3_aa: CASSLYFGDSGANVLTF; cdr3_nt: TGTGCCAGCAGTTTATATTTTGGCGACTCTGGGGCCAACGTCCTGACTTTC
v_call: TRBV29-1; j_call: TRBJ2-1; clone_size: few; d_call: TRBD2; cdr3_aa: CSVEATSGAGRRFNEQFF; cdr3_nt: TGCAGCGTTGAAGCGACTAGCGGGGCGGGCCGTCGGTTCAATGAGCAGTTCTTC
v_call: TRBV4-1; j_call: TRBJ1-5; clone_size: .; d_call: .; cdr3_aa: CASSQGALNQPQHF; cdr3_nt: TGCGCCAGCAGCCAAGGGGCCCTTAATCAGCCCCAGCATTTT
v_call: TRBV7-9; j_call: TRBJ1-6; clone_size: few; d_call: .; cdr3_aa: CASSLDDTSFYNSPLHF; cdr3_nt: TGTGCCAGCAGCTTAGACGACACCTCCTTCTATAATTCACCCCTCCACTTT
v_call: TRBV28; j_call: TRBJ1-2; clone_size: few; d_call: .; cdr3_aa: CASRSSLVGYTF; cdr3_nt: TGTGCCAGCAGGTCCTCCCTCGTTGGCTACACCTTC
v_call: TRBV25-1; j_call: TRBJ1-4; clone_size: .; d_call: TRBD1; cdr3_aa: CASGTGFEKLFF; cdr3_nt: TGTGCCAGCGGGACAGGGTTTGAAAAACTGTTTTTT
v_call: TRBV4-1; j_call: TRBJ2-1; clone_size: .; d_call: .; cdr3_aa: CASSQEGGNDEQFF; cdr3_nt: TGCGCCAGCAGCCAAGAAGGGGGGAACGATGAGCAGTTCTTC
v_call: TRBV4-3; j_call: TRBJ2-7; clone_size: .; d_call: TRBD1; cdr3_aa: CASSQGLDRGYEQYF; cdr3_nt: TGCGCCAGCAGCCAAGGACTCGACAGGGGCTACGAGCAGTACTTC
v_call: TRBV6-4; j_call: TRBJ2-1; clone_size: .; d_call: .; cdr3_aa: CASSSGPAHEQFF; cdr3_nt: TGTGCCAGCAGTTCTGGGCCGGCCCACGAGCAGTTCTTC
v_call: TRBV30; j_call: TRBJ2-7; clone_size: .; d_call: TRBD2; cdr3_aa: CAWSVLAGGLYEQYF; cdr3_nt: TGTGCCTGGAGTGTACTAGCGGGAGGACTATACGAGCAGTACTTC
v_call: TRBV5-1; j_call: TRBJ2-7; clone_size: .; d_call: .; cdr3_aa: CASSLADGPYEQYF; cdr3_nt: TGCGCCAGCAGCTTGGCGGACGGACCCTACGAGCAGTACTTC
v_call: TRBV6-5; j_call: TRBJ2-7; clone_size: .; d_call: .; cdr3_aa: CASSYSIGQVGYEQYF; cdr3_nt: TGTGCCAGCAGTTACTCGATTGGCCAGGTCGGTTACGAGCAGTACTTC
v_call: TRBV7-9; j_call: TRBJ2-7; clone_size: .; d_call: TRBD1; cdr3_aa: CASSHSTGETYEQYF; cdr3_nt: TGTGCCAGCAGCCACTCGACAGGGGAAACCTACGAGCAGTACTTC